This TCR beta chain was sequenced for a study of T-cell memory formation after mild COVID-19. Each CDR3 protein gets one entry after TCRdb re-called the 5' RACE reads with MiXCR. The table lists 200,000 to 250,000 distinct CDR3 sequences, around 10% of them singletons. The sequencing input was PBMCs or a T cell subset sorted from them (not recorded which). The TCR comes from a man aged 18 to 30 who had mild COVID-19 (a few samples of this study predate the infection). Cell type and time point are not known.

CDR3 sequence (DNA): TGTGCCAGCAGCGCCCGACAGGGAGGGACTGAAGCTTTCTTT. Amino acids: CASSARQGGTEAFF. This chain links TRBV12-3 or TRBV12-4 with TRBJ1-1, with TRBD1 matching over 7 bases. V shed 6 bases and J 5 bases; nucleotides not matched to a gene: 9. CDR3 length equals 14 residues.